These T cell receptor beta chains were read from a single sample in a study of blood T cell repertoires in COVID-19. Using immunoSEQ multiplex PCR, the repertoire was profiled, and TCRdb retains in-frame clones only, with some absent. This table holds more than 350,000 clones, 80% to 90% found once. Sequenced sample: PBMCs or T cells enriched from blood (not recorded which). The receptors come from a man aged 18 to 35 who had recovered from COVID-19. Both conserved end residues are part of each CDR3. A D gene is named only where the DNA matches it firmly. Some rows have no size entry. The others give once, few or many, or a class for an expanded clone.

length | J | size | D | V | DNA | CDR3
16 | TRBJ1-1 | . | . | TRBV3-1/TRBV3-2 | TGTGCCAGCAGCCAAGCTGCAGGCTTTTTGGAAACTGAAGCTTTCTTT | CASSQAAGFLETEAFF
14 | TRBJ1-6 | . | TRBD1 | TRBV7-2 | TGTGCCAGCAGCGGACAGGTGCTTAATTCACCCCTCCACTTT | CASSGQVLNSPLHF
12 | TRBJ2-1 | . | TRBD2 | TRBV2 | TGTGCCAGCAGTTCCGGGACTAGCGGCATAATCTTC | CASSSGTSGIIF
17 | TRBJ1-1 | once | TRBD1 | TRBV5-1 | TGCGCCAGCAGCCTAACAGGGGTAGCGGCAGGGAACACTGAAGCTTTCTTT | CASSLTGVAAGNTEAFF
14 | TRBJ2-7 | . | . | TRBV5-4 | TGTGCCAGCAGCTTGGCTGGGTCTGGGGCCAAGCAGTACTTC | CASSLAGSGAKQYF
15 | TRBJ2-1 | . | TRBD1 | TRBV7-9 | TGTGCCAGCAGCCGCGCCGGGACAGGGGCCAATGAGCAGTTCTTC | CASSRAGTGANEQFF
15 | TRBJ1-1 | . | . | TRBV3-1/TRBV3-2 | TGTGCCAGCAGCAAATCAGGGGCCTCGAACACTGAAGCTTTCTTT | CASSKSGASNTEAFF
17 | TRBJ2-1 | . | . | TRBV18 | TGTGCCAGCTCACCGGGACTGGTGAAGAGCTCCTACAATGAGCAGTTCTTC | CASSPGLVKSSYNEQFF
15 | TRBJ2-7 | . | . | TRBV7-6 | TGTGCCAGCAGCTTAGCGTACAGTAAACCCTACGAGCAGTACTTC | CASSLAYSKPYEQYF
17 | TRBJ1-1 | . | . | TRBV27 | TGTGCCAGCAGTCCTCGTCCTCCGGGACAAACCTACACTGAAGCTTTCTTT | CASSPRPPGQTYTEAFF
10 | TRBJ2-1 | . | . | TRBV30 | TGTGCCTGGAGTCAAAATGAGCAGTTCTTC | CAWSQNEQFF
12 | TRBJ1-2 | . | . | TRBV7-9 | TGTGCCAGCAGCCCCACGGGGGGTGGCTACACCTTC | CASSPTGGGYTF
15 | TRBJ1-5 | . | . | TRBV7-8 | TGTGCCAGCAGCCTCAGAGGGGGGGGGATTCAGCCCCAGCATTTT | CASSLRGGGIQPQHF
16 | TRBJ2-1 | . | TRBD1 | TRBV9 | TGTGCCAGCAGCGTAGTTGGGGGACAGGGATACAATGAGCAGTTCTTC | CASSVVGGQGYNEQFF
15 | TRBJ1-4 | . | TRBD1 | TRBV3-1/TRBV3-2 | TGTGCCAGCAGCCGGACAGGGCGGGTAAATGAAAAACTGTTTTTT | CASSRTGRVNEKLFF
16 | TRBJ1-1 | . | . | TRBV7-9 | TGTGCCAGCAGCCTAATGGCGGGTTCGGTGAACACTGAAGCTTTCTTT | CASSLMAGSVNTEAFF
16 | TRBJ2-1 | . | TRBD2 | TRBV27 | TGTGCCAGCAGTTTACGCGGGAGGGCCGGAATGAATGAGCAGTTCTTC | CASSLRGRAGMNEQFF
15 | TRBJ2-1 | . | TRBD1 | TRBV9 | TGTGCCAGCAGCGTTGCGGGACAGGGGTACAATGAGCAGTTCTTC | CASSVAGQGYNEQFF
16 | TRBJ2-3 | . | TRBD1 | TRBV19 | TGTGCCAGTAGTATAGGGTGGACAGGGTCCTCCGATACGCAGTATTTT | CASSIGWTGSSDTQYF
14 | TRBJ1-2 | once | TRBD1 | TRBV25-1 | TGTGCCAGCAGTGAATCCGGGACAGGGTATGGCTACACCTTC | CASSESGTGYGYTF
12 | TRBJ1-2 | . | . | TRBV6-5 | TGTGCCAGCTCGACGGGGTATACGGGCTACACCTTC | CASSTGYTGYTF
15 | TRBJ2-1 | . | TRBD1 | TRBV12-5 | TGTGCTAGTGGTTTGGGGGACAGGGGATACAATGAGCAGTTCTTC | CASGLGDRGYNEQFF
11 | TRBJ2-5 | once | . | TRBV12-3/TRBV12-4 | TGTGCCAGCAGTTCGAAGGGGGCCCAGTACTTC | CASSSKGAQYF
11 | TRBJ2-1 | . | . | TRBV28 | TGTGCCAGCAGTTTGGGAGCGATCCCGTTCTTC | CASSLGAIPFF
16 | TRBJ2-4 | . | TRBD2 | TRBV27 | TGTGCCAGCAGTCCACGGGAGTTAGCGGGGAAAAACATTCAGTACTTC | CASSPRELAGKNIQYF
13 | TRBJ2-3 | . | TRBD1 | TRBV9 | TGTGCCAGCGGGGACAGTAGCACAGATACGCAGTATTTT | CASGDSSTDTQYF
16 | TRBJ2-2 | . | TRBD2 | TRBV4-3 | TGCGCCAGCAGCCAAGACGGGACTAGCGTTACCGGGGAGCTGTTTTTT | CASSQDGTSVTGELFF
18 | TRBJ2-5 | . | TRBD2 | TRBV28 | TGTGCCAGCAGTTTAAAGCCGACTCCTAGCGGGGTACAAGAGACCCAGTACTTC | CASSLKPTPSGVQETQYF
16 | TRBJ1-1 | . | . | TRBV21-1 | TGTGCCAGCAGCAATAAATCGGCAGGGCTCAACACTGAAGCTTTCTTT | CASSNKSAGLNTEAFF